This TCR beta chain is drawn from a study of regulatory T cells in long-lasting Graves disease. Overall study results and limits: Persistent Graves' cases showed lower TCR diversity than newly diagnosed cases.

CDR1 and CDR2 (germline): KGHSH, LQKENI. Trimming left V 3 bases short and J 0 bases short, with 8 bases between. This CDR3 is built from 15 residues. As for time point: persistent/refractory GD, antithyroid drugs over 5 years with positive TRAb. RNA extracted from PBMCs served as the sequencing template. This clonotype was detected a few times. The target antigen is unknown. The authors built TCR beta libraries using iRepertoire HTBI primers and Arm-PCR of CDR3 regions. One entry per CDR3 protein results from TCRdb running MiXCR on the multiplex PCR reads. The data contain around 340,000 distinct CDR3 sequences, about 18% of them singletons.

This specimen consisted of peripheral blood mononuclear cells (PBMCs), obtained when the disease was refractory, from a patient treated with antithyroid drugs. This sequence originates from a female donor with Graves disease. The genes are TRBV18 and TRBJ2-2; no clear D. CDR3 sequence (DNA): TGTGCCAGCTCACCCCCCGGACCGAACACCGGGGAGCTGTTTTTT. Encoded protein: CASSPPGPNTGELFF.